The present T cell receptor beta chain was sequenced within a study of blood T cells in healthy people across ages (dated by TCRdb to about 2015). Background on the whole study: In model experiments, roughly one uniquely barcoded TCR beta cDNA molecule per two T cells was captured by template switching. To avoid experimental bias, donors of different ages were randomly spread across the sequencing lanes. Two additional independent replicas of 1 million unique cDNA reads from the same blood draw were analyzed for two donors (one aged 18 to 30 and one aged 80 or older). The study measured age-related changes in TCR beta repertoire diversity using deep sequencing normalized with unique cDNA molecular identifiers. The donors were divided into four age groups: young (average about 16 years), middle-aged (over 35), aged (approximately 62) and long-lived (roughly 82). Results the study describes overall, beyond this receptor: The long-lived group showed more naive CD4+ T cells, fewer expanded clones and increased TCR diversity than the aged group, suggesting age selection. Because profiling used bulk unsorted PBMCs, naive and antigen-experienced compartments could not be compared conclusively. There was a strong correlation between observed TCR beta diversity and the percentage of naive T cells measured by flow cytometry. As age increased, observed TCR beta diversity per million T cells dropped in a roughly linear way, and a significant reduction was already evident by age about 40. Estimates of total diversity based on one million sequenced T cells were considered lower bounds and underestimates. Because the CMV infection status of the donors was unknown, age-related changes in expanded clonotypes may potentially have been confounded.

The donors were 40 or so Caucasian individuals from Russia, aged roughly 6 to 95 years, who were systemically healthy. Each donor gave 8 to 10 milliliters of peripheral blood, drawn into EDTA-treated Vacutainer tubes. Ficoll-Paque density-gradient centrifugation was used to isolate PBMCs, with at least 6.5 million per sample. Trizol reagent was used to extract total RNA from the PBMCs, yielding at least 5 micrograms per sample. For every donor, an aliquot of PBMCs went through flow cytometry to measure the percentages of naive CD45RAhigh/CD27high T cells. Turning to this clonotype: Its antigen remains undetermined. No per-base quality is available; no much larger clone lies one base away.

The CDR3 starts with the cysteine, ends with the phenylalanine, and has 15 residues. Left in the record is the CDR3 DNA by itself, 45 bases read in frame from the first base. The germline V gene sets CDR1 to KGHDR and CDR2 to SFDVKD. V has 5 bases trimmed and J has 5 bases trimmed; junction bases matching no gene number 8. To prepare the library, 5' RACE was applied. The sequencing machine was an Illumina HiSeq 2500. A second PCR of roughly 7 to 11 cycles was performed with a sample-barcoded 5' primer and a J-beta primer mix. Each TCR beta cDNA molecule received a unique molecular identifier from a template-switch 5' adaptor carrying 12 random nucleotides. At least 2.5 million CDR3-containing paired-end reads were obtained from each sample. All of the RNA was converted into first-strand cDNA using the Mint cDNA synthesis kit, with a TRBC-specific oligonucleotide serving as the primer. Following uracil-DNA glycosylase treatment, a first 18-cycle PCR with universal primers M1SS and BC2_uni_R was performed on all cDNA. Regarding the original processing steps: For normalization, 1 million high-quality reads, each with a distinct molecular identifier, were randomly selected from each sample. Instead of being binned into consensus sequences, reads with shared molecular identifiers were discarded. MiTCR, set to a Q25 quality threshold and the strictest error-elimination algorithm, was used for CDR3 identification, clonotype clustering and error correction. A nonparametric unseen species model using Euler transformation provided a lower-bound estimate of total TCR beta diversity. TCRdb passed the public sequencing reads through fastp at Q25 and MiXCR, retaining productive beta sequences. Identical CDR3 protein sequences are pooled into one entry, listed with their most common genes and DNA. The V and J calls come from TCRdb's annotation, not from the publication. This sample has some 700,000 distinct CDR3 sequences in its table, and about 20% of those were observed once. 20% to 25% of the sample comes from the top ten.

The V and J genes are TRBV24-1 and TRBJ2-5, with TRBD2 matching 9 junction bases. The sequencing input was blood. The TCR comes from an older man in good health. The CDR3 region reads CATSAASGIHETQYF. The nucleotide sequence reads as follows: TGTGCCACCAGTGCGGCTAGCGGGATCCACGAGACCCAGTACTTC.